This T cell receptor (beta chain) came from a study of T cells after posttransplantation cyclophosphamide. Profiled with immunoSEQ multiplex PCR; TCRdb holds only in-frame clones, not every one. This table has tens of thousands of clones, roughly 91% appearing once. The naive gate required viable CD3+CD4+ or CD3+CD8+ cells with CCR7+CD45RA+CD45RO-CD95-CD27+CD28+ phenotype. In germline, CDR1 is LNHDA, CDR2 SQIVND (reference sequence). V shed 2 bases and J shed 9 bases, with 11 bases lying between them. This CDR3 is 14 amino acids long. V and J are TRBV19 and TRBJ1-6, with no clear D. Sequences were obtained from naive CD4+ T cells sorted from blood. The clonotype originates from a man aged 25-45 years in good health and a related stem cell transplant donor. The CDR3 nucleotides read TGTGCCAGTAGTATACGGGTGCCGGGTTCACCCCTCCACTTT. Translation: CASSIRVPGSPLHF.